Each of the 8 T cell receptor beta chains below was sequenced from the same sample in a study of T cell responses to AZD1222 COVID-19 vaccine. Libraries were prepared by immunoSEQ multiplex PCR; TCRdb keeps only in-frame clonotypes and omits some of them. The table shows fewer than 200,000 clones, with about 92% occurring only once. The starting material was peripheral blood, obtained 28 days after the second dose of the MenACWY control vaccine. Source of these receptors: an adult who received the MenACWY meningococcal vaccine as a control.

This clone was recorded only once. The sample contains more than one DNA sequence encoding this CDR3. The chain couples TRBV5-1 to TRBJ2-7; 7 positions agree with TRBD2. This CDR3 contains 15 residues. Unmatched junction bases numbered 5, after V lost 2 bases and J lost 0 bases. Germline values: CDR1 SGHRS, CDR2 YFSETQ. The DNA for the CDR3 is TGCGCCAGCAGCTTCCTAGCGGCAAGCTCCTACGAGCAGTACTTC. Its translation: CASSFLAASSYEQYF.

This clone was seen once. This chain connects TRBV30 to TRBJ1-3; D is possibly TRBD1 (6 bases). The CDR3 loop spans 15 amino acids. Germline V gives CDR1 GTSNPN, CDR2 SVGIG (reference sequence). Trimming removed 3 bases at V and 4 bases at J, with 16 bases between. CDR3 nucleotide sequence: TGTGCCTGGAGGGAACAGGGTACCTCCGGAAACACCATATATTTT. Its protein product is CAWREQGTSGNTIYF.

The V call is TRBV29-1, the J call TRBJ1-1, with a weak D call TRBD1 (5 bases). The CDR3 covers 13 residues. Trimming left V 3 bases short and J 7 bases short, with 15 bases between. CDR1 SQVTM and CDR2 ANQGSEA come from the germline V gene. CDR3 DNA sequence: TGCAGCGTTGACCGCATCCACGGGGGTGAAGCTTTCTTT. This encodes CSVDRIHGGEAFF.

This rearrangement joins TRBV2 to TRBJ2-7, with D possibly being TRBD1 (5 bases). V lost 5 bases and J lost 0, with 11 bases in between. The CDR3 covers 14 residues. Germline lookup yields CDR1 SNHLY and CDR2 FYNNEI. The CDR3 sequence: CASSSHRSSYEQYF. CDR3 DNA: TGTGCCAGCAGTTCCCACAGGAGCTCCTACGAGCAGTACTTC. Based on the CDR3 plus reference TRBV2 and TRBJ2-7, the full variable domain is EPEVTQTPSHQVTQMGQEVILRCVPISNHLYFYWYRQILGQKVEFLVSFYNNEISEKSEIFDDQFSVERPDGSNFTLKIRSTKLEDSAMYFCASSSHRSSYEQYFGPGTRLTVT.

Comments on this clone: The junction shows a germline mismatch at one end, possibly a read error. This chain links TRBV7-7 with TRBJ2-3; a possible D gene is TRBD1 (6 bases). The CDR3 totals 16 residues. Germline lookup yields CDR1 SSHAT and CDR2 FNYEAQ (reference sequence). The DNA for the CDR3 is TGTGCTAGCAGCAAGTACACAGGGTTAAGCACAGATACGCAGTATTTT. Translation gives CASSKYTGLSTDTQYF.

The chain links TRBV11-2 to TRBJ1-2; D is undetermined. Trimming stripped 5 bases from V and 6 bases from J, with 7 bases between. The CDR3 extends over 11 amino acids. Germline V lookup: CDR1 SGHAT, CDR2 FQNNGV. CDR3 residues: CASSAADGYTF. DNA of the CDR3: TGTGCCAGCAGCGCGGCTGATGGCTACACCTTC.

This sequence joins TRBV11-3 and TRBJ1-3; D is uncertain. The V gene's germline CDR1 is SGHNT and CDR2 YENEEA. The V and J ends lost 3 bases and 0 bases respectively, with 6 bases between them. This CDR3 has 14 amino acids. The CDR3 coding sequence is TGTGCCAGCAGCTTGGGGAGCTCTGGAAACACCATATATTTT. It is translated as CASSLGSSGNTIYF.

The chain carries TRBV27 and TRBJ2-1; TRBD1 is a possible D gene (8 bases). The CDR3 runs 11 residues. The ends were cut back, 8 bases at V and 14 bases at J, with 16 bases in the middle. Germline loops: CDR1 MNHEY, CDR2 SMNVEV (reference sequence). The CDR3 DNA is TGTGCCAGCTCCACAGGGGGAGGGAAGTTCTTC. Translated, it gives CASSTGGGKFF.